These 9 T cell receptor beta chains share one sample of origin, sequenced in a study of blood T cell repertoires in COVID-19. The table came from immunoSEQ multiplex PCR; TCRdb's copy has only in-frame clones and leaves some out. The data contain more than 75,000 clones, approximately 80% of them seen just once; the ten biggest clones take up roughly 13%. The sample consisted of peripheral blood. The receptor source for this set is a human donor in a cohort sampled during active COVID-19.

The chain carries TRBV12-5 and TRBJ2-3; no reliable D call. There are 15 residues in the CDR3. Germline loops: CDR1 LGHNT, CDR2 FRNRAP. V was shortened by 5 bases and J by 2 bases, with 14 bases between the two germline ends. The CDR3 DNA is TGTGCTAGTGGTATCATAGCAGACCCCACAGATACGCAGTATTTT. Translation: CASGIIADPTDTQYF. Filled out from reference TRBV12-5 and TRBJ2-3, the complete variable domain reads DARVTQTPRHKVTEMGQEVTMRCQPILGHNTVFWYRQTMMQGLELLAYFRNRAPLDDSGMPKDRFSAEMPDATLATLKIQPSEPRDSAVYFCASGIIADPTDTQYFGPGTRLTVL.

The chain recombines TRBV11-1 with TRBJ2-3, with TRBD2 identical over 11 bases. The CDR3 runs to 15 residues. V shed 5 bases and J 1 base; nucleotides not matched to a gene: 2. Germline V CDR1 and CDR2: SGHAT, FQDESV (reference sequence). The CDR3 loop is CASSPSGGRTDTQYF. CDR3 DNA sequence: TGTGCCAGCAGCCCTAGCGGGGGGCGCACAGATACGCAGTATTTT.

V gene TRBV14 combines with J gene TRBJ2-2; a possible D gene is TRBD2 (6 bases). The CDR3 has 17 amino acids. The germline V and J ends were trimmed by 4 bases and 4 bases, with 19 bases remaining between them. The germline CDR1 and CDR2 sequences are SGHDN and FVKESK. In DNA, the CDR3 is TGTGCCAGCAGCCTAATATCGGGGGTAGATGGCACCGGGGAGCTGTTTTTT. Translated: CASSLISGVDGTGELFF.

This chain links TRBV7-8 with TRBJ2-5; D possibly corresponds to TRBD2 (6 bases). There are 16 residues in the CDR3. The V gene lost 5 bases and the J gene lost 7 bases, with 23 bases spanning the gap. Germline V gene sequence: CDR1 SGHVS, CDR2 FQNEAQ. For the CDR3, the DNA is TGTGCCAGCAGCGGCCTAAACGACCCGCGGAGGGTGACCCAGTACTTC. Amino acids: CASSGLNDPRRVTQYF.

The gene calls are TRBV6-4 and TRBJ1-2; 9 nucleotides match TRBD1. Germline CDR1 is MRHNA and CDR2 is SNTAGT. Losses at the gene ends were 5 bases for V and 1 base for J; bases not matched to a gene: 2. The CDR3 spans 14 residues. The CDR3 loop reads CASSSDRGNYGYTF. The CDR3 coding sequence is TGTGCCAGCAGTTCGGACAGGGGTAACTATGGCTACACCTTC.

CDR3 DNA sequence: TGTGCCTGGAGTGCCCCAGGGGGCACTGAAAAACTGTTTTTT. The encoded protein is CAWSAPGGTEKLFF. J is TRBJ1-4 and V is TRBV30, with 8 nucleotides matching TRBD1. Per germline, CDR1 GTSNPN and CDR2 SVGIG (reference sequence). With 1 base clipped from V and 7 bases from J, the junction kept 5 bases outside the gene matches. This CDR3 comprises 14 residues. The whole variable domain, remainder taken from reference TRBV30 and TRBJ1-4, is SQTIHQWPATLVQPVGSPLSLECTVEGTSNPNLYWYRQAAGRGLQLLFYSVGIGQISSEVPQNLSASRPQDRQFILSSKKLLLSDSGFYLCAWSAPGGTEKLFFGSGTQLSVL.

The CDR3 DNA sequence: TGTGCCAGCAGCCCCTTTTCAGGGGAATCGAAGATGAACACTGAAGCTTTCTTT. Translated, it gives CASSPFSGESKMNTEAFF. The rearrangement uses TRBV21-1 and TRBJ1-1; TRBD1, the table's D call, lacks a check against the DNA. TRBV21-1 is recorded as a pseudogene. This CDR3 is 18 amino acids long.

V gene TRBV14 combines with J gene TRBJ1-4; no definite D call. Germline values: CDR1 SGHDN, CDR2 FVKESK. Between the trimmed V and J ends, which lost 1 base and 5 bases, there was a span of 11 bases. The CDR3 runs to 15 residues. DNA of the CDR3: TGTGCCAGCAGCCAAGTGCCAGGCATAAATGAAAAACTGTTTTTT. It translates to CASSQVPGINEKLFF.

The rearrangement uses TRBV19 and TRBJ1-2; 7 bases agree with TRBD1. This CDR3 region has 14 residues. Trimming cost V 5 bases and J 5 bases; bases outside gene matches: 8. Germline V lookup: CDR1 LNHDA, CDR2 SQIVND (reference sequence). Written as DNA, the CDR3 is TGTGCCAGTAGTGAACAGGGGAGACGGTATGGCTACACCTTC. Its protein product is CASSEQGRRYGYTF. The full variable domain, completed using reference TRBV19 and TRBJ1-2, is DGGITQSPKYLFRKEGQNVTLSCEQNLNHDAMYWYRQDPGQGLRLIYYSQIVNDFQKGDIAEGYSVSREKKESFPLTVTSAQKNPTAFYLCASSEQGRRYGYTFGSGTRLTVV.